This TCR beta chain was sequenced for a study of OX40 agonist ivuxolimab in advanced cancers. Study background: All patients had ivuxolimab intravenously every 2 weeks at 0.01 to 10 mg/kg. Study conclusions and caveats: CD4+ and CD8+ blood T cells expanded clonally by week 6 at 0.1 to 3.0 mg/kg.

Remarks on this clone: Its antigen remains unknown.

The J segment lost 0 bases and the V segment lost 2 bases, leaving 15 bases of the junction unmatched. Germline V gene data show CDR1 as MDHEN and CDR2 as SYDVKM. This CDR3 contains 20 residues. People who had autoimmune disease history or systemic immunosuppression were excluded. Assay used: immunoSEQ multiplex PCR; TCRdb lists only in-frame clones, some missing. The table has about 55,000 clones, around nine tenths seen once; the top ten hold 5.5% to 8%. The sequence derives from an adult with an advanced solid tumor such as melanoma, head and neck, liver or kidney cancer. This material consisted of CD4+ or CD8+ T cells sorted from blood, taken in a trial of the OX40 agonist ivuxolimab. This sequence joins TRBV28 and TRBJ2-1; 8 nucleotides match TRBD1. The CDR3 region is CASSLPIKKQGVYSYNEQFF. The DNA for the CDR3 is TGTGCCAGCAGTTTACCGATCAAGAAACAGGGGGTTTACTCCTACAATGAGCAGTTCTTC.